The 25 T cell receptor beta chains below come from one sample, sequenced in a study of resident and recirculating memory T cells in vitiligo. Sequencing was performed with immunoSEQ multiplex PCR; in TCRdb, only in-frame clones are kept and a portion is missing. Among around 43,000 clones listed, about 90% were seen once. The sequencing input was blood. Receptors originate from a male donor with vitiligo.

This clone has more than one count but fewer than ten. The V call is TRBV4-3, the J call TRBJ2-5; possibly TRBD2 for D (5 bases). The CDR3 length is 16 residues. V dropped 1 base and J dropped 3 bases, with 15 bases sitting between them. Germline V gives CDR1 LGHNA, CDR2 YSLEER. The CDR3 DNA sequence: TGCGCCAGCAGCCAAGCCCTCGAGTGGGGAGAAGAGACCCAGTACTTC. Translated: CASSQALEWGEETQYF.

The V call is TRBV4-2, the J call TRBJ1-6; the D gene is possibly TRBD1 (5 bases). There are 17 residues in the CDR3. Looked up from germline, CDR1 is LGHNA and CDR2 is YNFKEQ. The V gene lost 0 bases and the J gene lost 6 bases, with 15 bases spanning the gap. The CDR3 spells CASSQDPGGVSNSPLHF. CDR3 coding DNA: TGTGCCAGCAGCCAAGATCCCGGGGGGGTGTCTAATTCACCCCTCCACTTT.

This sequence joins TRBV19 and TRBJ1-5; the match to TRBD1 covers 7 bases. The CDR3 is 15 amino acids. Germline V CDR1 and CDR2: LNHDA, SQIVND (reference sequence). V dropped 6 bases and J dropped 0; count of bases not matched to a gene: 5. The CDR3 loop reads CASSGTAYSNQPQHF. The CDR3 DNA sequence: TGTGCCAGTAGCGGGACAGCTTATAGCAATCAGCCCCAGCATTTT.

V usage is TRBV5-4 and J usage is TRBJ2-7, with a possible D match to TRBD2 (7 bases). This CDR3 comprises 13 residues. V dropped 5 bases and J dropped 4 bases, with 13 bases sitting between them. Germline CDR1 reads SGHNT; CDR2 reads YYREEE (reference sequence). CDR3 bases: TGTGCCAGCAGTCTCGGGGGGCCATACGAGCAGTACTTC. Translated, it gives CASSLGGPYEQYF.

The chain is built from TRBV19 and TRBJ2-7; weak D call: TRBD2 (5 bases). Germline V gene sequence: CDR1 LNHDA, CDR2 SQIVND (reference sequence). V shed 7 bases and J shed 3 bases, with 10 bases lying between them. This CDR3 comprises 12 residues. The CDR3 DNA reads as TGTGCCAGTACGCTAGCTGGCTACGAGCAGTACTTC. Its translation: CASTLAGYEQYF.

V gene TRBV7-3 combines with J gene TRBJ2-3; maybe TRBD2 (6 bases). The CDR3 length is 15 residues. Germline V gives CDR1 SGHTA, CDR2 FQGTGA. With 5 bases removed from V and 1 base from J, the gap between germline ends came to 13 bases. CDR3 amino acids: CASSASGTGTDTQYF. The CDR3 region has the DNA TGTGCCAGCAGCGCTTCCGGGACTGGCACAGATACGCAGTATTTT.

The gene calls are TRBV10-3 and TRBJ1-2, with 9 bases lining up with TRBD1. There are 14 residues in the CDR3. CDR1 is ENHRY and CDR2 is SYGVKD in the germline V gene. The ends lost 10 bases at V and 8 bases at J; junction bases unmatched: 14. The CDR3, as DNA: TGTGCCACTCTGGCCGTACAGGGGGCGCGGGGCTACACCTTC. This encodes CATLAVQGARGYTF.

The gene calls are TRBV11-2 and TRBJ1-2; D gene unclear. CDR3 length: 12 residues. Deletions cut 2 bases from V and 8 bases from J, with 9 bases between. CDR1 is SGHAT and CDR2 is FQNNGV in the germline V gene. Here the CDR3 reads CASSLTYSGYTF. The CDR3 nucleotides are TGTGCCAGCAGCTTAACTTATAGCGGCTACACCTTC.

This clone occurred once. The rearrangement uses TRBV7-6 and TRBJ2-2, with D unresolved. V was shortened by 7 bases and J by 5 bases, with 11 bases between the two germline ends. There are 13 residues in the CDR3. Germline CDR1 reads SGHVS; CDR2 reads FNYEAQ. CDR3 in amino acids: CASTLGVTGELFF. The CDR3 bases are TGTGCCAGCACCCTAGGAGTTACCGGGGAGCTGTTTTTT.

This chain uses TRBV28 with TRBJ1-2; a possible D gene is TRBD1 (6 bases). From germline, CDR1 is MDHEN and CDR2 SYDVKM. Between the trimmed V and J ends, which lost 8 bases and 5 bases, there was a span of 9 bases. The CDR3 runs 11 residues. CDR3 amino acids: CASGQSYGYTF. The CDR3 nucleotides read TGTGCCAGCGGACAGTCTTATGGCTACACCTTC.

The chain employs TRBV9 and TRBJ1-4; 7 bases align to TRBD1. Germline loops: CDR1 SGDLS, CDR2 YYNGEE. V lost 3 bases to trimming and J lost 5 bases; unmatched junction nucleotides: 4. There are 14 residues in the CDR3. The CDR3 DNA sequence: TGTGCCAGCAGCGGCTCGGGACAGAATGAAAAACTGTTTTTT. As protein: CASSGSGQNEKLFF.

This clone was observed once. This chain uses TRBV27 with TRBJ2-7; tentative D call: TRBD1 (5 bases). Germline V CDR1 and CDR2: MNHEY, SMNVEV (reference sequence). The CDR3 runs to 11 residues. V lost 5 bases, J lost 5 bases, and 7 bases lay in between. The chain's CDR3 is CASSRGHEQYF. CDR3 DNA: TGTGCCAGCAGTAGGGGCCACGAGCAGTACTTC.

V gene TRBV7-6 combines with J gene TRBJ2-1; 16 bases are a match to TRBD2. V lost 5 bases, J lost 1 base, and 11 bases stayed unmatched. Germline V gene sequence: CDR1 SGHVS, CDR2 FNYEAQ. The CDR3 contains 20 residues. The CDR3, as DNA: TGTGCCAGCAGCGGAGAATCGGGACTAGCGGGGGGGCGGTCCTACAATGAGCAGTTCTTC. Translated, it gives CASSGESGLAGGRSYNEQFF.

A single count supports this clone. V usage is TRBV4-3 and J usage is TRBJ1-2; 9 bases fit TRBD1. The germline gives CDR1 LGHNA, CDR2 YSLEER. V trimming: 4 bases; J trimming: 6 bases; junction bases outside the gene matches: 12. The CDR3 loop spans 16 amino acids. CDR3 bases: TGCGCCAGCAGCCGCTGGACAGGGGCCAAGGGAGATGGCTACACCTTC. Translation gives CASSRWTGAKGDGYTF.

In DNA form, the CDR3 reads TGTGCCAGCGGACAGGAGGGTCATCACACTGAAGCTTTCTTT. It translates to CASGQEGHHTEAFF. The chain combines TRBV7-2 with TRBJ1-1, with TRBD1 identical over 7 bases. With V trimmed by 8 bases and J by 3 bases, 9 bases remained unmatched. Per germline, CDR1 SGHTA and CDR2 FQGNSA. The CDR3 length is 14 residues.

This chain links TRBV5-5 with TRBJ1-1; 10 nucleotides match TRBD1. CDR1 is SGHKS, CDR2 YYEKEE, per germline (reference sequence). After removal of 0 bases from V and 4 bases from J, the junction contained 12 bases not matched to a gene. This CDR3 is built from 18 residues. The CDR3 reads CASSLGIPGQGMVTEAFF. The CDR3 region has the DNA TGTGCCAGCAGCTTGGGAATACCGGGACAGGGGATGGTCACTGAAGCTTTCTTT. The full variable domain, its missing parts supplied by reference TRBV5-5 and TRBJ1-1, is DAGVTQSPTHLIKTRGQQVTLRCSPISGHKSVSWYQQVLGQGPQFIFQYYEKEERGRGNFPDRFSARQFPNYSSELNVNALLLGDSALYLCASSLGIPGQGMVTEAFFGQGTRLTVV.

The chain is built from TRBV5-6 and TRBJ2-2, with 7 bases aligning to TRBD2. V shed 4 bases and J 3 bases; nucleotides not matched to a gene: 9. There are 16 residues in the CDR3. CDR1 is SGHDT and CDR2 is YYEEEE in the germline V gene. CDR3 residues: CASSPGGTGYTGELFF. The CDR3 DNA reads TGTGCCAGCAGCCCCGGGGGGACGGGCTACACCGGGGAGCTGTTTTTT.

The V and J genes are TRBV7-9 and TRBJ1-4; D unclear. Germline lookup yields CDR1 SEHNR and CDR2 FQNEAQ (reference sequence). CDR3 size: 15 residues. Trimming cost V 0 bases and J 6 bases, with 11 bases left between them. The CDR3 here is CASSLAPVADEKLFF. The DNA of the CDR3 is TGTGCCAGCAGCTTAGCGCCCGTGGCAGATGAAAAACTGTTTTTT.

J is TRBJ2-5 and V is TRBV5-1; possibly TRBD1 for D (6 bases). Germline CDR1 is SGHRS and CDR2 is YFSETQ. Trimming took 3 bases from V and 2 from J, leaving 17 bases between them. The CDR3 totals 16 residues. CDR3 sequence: CASSSGGQPRQETQYF. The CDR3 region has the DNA TGCGCCAGCAGCTCGGGCGGACAGCCCAGACAAGAGACCCAGTACTTC.

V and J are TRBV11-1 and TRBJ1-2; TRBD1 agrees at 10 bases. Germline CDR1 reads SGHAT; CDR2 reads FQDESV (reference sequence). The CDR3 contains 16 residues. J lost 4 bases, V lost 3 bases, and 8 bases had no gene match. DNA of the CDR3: TGTGCCAGCAGCTTTCTTCCGGGACAGGGGACCTATGGCTACACCTTC. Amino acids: CASSFLPGQGTYGYTF.

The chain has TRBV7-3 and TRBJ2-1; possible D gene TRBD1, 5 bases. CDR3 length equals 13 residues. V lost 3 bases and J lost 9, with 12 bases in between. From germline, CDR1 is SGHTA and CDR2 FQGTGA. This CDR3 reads CASSFTTQGEQFF. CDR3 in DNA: TGTGCCAGCAGCTTCACTACCCAGGGTGAGCAGTTCTTC.

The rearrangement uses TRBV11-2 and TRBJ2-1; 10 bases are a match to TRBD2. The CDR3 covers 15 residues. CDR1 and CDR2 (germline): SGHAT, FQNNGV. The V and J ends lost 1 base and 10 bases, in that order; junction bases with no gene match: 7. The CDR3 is CASSLGSGGAKEQFF. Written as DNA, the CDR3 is TGTGCCAGCAGCTTAGGAAGCGGGGGGGCTAAGGAGCAGTTCTTC.

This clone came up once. DNA of the CDR3: TGTGCCAGCAGATATTCCACGGGGTACACCGGGGAGCTGTTTTTT. As protein: CASRYSTGYTGELFF. J is TRBJ2-2 and V is TRBV5-6; TRBD2 is a possible D gene (5 bases). CDR1 SGHDT and CDR2 YYEEEE come from the germline V gene. The V end lost 5 bases, the J end lost 3 bases, and 14 bases lay between the germline ends. The CDR3 spans 15 residues.

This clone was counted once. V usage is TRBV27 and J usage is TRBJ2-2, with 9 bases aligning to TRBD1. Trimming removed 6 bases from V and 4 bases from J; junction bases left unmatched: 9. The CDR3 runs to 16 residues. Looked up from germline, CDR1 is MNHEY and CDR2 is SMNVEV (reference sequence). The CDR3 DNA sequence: TGTGCCAGCAGAGGGGACAGGGAGATCCTCACCGGGGAGCTGTTTTTT. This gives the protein CASRGDREILTGELFF.

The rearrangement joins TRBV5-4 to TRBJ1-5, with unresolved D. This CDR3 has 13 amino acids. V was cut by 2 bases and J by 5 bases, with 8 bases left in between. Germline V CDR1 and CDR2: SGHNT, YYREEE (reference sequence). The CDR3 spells CASSFGSDQPQHF. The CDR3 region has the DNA TGTGCCAGCAGCTTCGGGAGTGATCAGCCCCAGCATTTT.